Listed below are T cell receptor beta chains from one sample, sequenced in a study of T cells in Graves' hyperthyroidism and ophthalmopathy. A single record per CDR3 protein comes from TCRdb applying MiXCR to the multiplex PCR reads. The sample lists fewer than 900,000 distinct CDR3 sequences; 18% were seen once. Sequencing used blood. Receptors were obtained from a woman aged 45 to 65 with Graves' hyperthyroidism that later progressed to Graves' ophthalmopathy. Both conserved end residues are part of each CDR3. D genes are given only for firm matches. Clone size is not always given. Where it is, it says once, few, many or a class for expanded clones.

many	.	TRBJ1-1	TRBV7-2	TGTGCCAGCAGGTTGGTCCGCGCCGCGAACACTGAAGCTTTCTTT	CASRLVRAANTEAFF
.	.	TRBJ1-2	TRBV10-3	TGTGCCATCCTGAGGCAGGGAGGTTATGGCTACACCTTC	CAILRQGGYGYTF
many	TRBD1	TRBJ2-7	TRBV5-1	TGCGCCAGCAGATCTTCCGGGACAGTCTCCTACGAGCAGTACTTC	CASRSSGTVSYEQYF
many	.	TRBJ1-2	TRBV11-2	TGTGCCAGCAGCTTTGACAGGAATCCTTACTATGGCTACACCTTC	CASSFDRNPYYGYTF
many	.	TRBJ2-1	TRBV20-1	TGCAGTGCTAGTGGATGGGTAAATGAGCAGTTCTTC	CSASGWVNEQFF
.	.	TRBJ1-4	TRBV10-3	TGTGCCATCAGGACGTCGGGACCTAATGAAAAACTGTTTTTT	CAIRTSGPNEKLFF
.	.	TRBJ1-4	TRBV10-3	TGTGCCATCAGTGAAACAGTTGAAAAACTGTTTTTT	CAISETVEKLFF
few	.	TRBJ1-2	TRBV15	TGTGCCACCAGCAGAGATTTGGAAGGCTACACCTTC	CATSRDLEGYTF
few	.	TRBJ2-6	TRBV12-3/TRBV12-4	TGTGCCAGCAGGACGGCCTCTGGGGCCAACGTCCTGACTTTC	CASRTASGANVLTF
many	TRBD1	TRBJ2-1	TRBV7-6	TGTGCCAGCACCCAAGACAGGGGGGATTACAATGAGCAGTTCTTC	CASTQDRGDYNEQFF
.	TRBD2	TRBJ2-3	TRBV10-2	TGCGCCACCGGTGGAGGACTAGCGGGGGGGCTAAGTATAGATACGCAGTATTTT	CATGGGLAGGLSIDTQYF
.	.	TRBJ2-2	TRBV12-3/TRBV12-4	TGTGCCAGCAGTCGCAGAGTCTCGGACTGGGGGGTTAGGGAGCTGTTTTTT	CASSRRVSDWGVRELFF
.	.	TRBJ2-4	TRBV6-1	TGTGCCAGCAGCCCCGGAGACATGTCGAAAAACATTCAGTACTTC	CASSPGDMSKNIQYF
many	.	TRBJ1-2	TRBV20-1	TGCAGTGCTAGAGATTTGGGGGACACCTTC	CSARDLGDTF
.	TRBD1	TRBJ2-5	TRBV12-3/TRBV12-4	TGTGCCAGCAGTCGGGCTCGAACAGGGGTAGAGACCCAGTACTTC	CASSRARTGVETQYF
.	.	TRBJ1-2	TRBV27	TGTGCCAGCAGGTACGGCGATTGGTACACCTTC	CASRYGDWYTF
many	.	TRBJ1-4	TRBV3-1	TGTGCCAGCAGCCAAGATGAAAAACTGTTTTTT	CASSQDEKLFF
.	.	TRBJ1-4	TRBV4-2	TGTGCCAGCAGCCAAGTGGTTGGACAGCCAGTTGGGGGTAATGAAAAACTGTTTTTT	CASSQVVGQPVGGNEKLFF
.	.	TRBJ1-1	TRBV9	TGTGCCAGCAGCGTAAGGGGACAGAACACTGAAGCTTTCTTT	CASSVRGQNTEAFF
many	.	TRBJ1-1	TRBV20-1	TGCAGTGCTGGGGACACCTGGGGGACTGAAGCTTTCTTT	CSAGDTWGTEAFF
many	TRBD2	TRBJ2-3	TRBV3-1	TGTGCCAGCAGCCCCGGACTAGCGGGGGGTGAGTCAGATACGCAGTATTTT	CASSPGLAGGESDTQYF
few	.	TRBJ1-5	TRBV20-1	TGCAGTGCGAGGGCCAGGGCTAGCAATCAGCCCCAGCATTTT	CSARARASNQPQHF
few	.	TRBJ2-1	TRBV5-1	TGCGCCAGCAGCTTGCGGCTGAATGAGCAGTTCTTC	CASSLRLNEQFF
many	.	TRBJ1-1	TRBV2	TGTGCCAGCAGTGTCGAGGGGAGAACAACTGAAGCTTTCTTT	CASSVEGRTTEAFF
many	TRBD1	TRBJ2-7	TRBV5-1	TGCGCCAGCAGCCCGGGTTTGGACAGGCCAGCCGAGCAGTACTTC	CASSPGLDRPAEQYF
many	TRBD1	TRBJ2-3	TRBV12-3/TRBV12-4	TGTGCCAGCAGTTCTAGTCTTGGACAGGGGCGGACAGATACGCAGTATTTT	CASSSSLGQGRTDTQYF
few	.	TRBJ1-5	TRBV7-9	TGTGCCAGCAGCGTAACAGGGTCGGCCCAGCATTTT	CASSVTGSAQHF
.	TRBD2	TRBJ2-3	TRBV12-3/TRBV12-4	TGTGCCAGCAGCCCTCCGGGACTAGAGGGATCCGATACGCAGTATTTT	CASSPPGLEGSDTQYF
.	.	TRBJ2-3	TRBV10-3	TGTGCCGTCTCGGCCCACAGGGTTACAGATACGCAGTATTTT	CAVSAHRVTDTQYF
many	TRBD1	TRBJ1-2	TRBV3-1	TGTGCCAGCAGCCAAGAGACCGAGGGACAGGGAAACTATGGCTACACCTTC	CASSQETEGQGNYGYTF
.	.	TRBJ2-3	TRBV6-2/TRBV6-3	TGTGCCAGCAGTTACTCATTGCGGGGGCCCACAGATACGCAGTATTTT	CASSYSLRGPTDTQYF
many	.	TRBJ1-1	TRBV6-1	TGTGCCAGCAGTTACCGGACAGAGAACACTGAAGCTTTCTTT	CASSYRTENTEAFF
few	.	TRBJ2-7	TRBV7-2	TGTGCCAGCAGCTTTGATCCTAGTTTGTGGCAGTACTTC	CASSFDPSLWQYF
.	.	TRBJ1-5	TRBV20-1	TGCAGTGCTAGAGATCTAGAGGGACTAAGCAATCAGCCCCAGCATTTT	CSARDLEGLSNQPQHF
many	.	TRBJ1-5	TRBV30	TGTGCCTGGAGTTTCGGGACTGGGGCCCGGCAGCCCCAGCATTTT	CAWSFGTGARQPQHF
few	TRBD1	TRBJ1-4	TRBV10-2	TGCGCCAGCAGTGAGCAGGGGGCCACCGAAAAACTGTTTTTT	CASSEQGATEKLFF
.	.	TRBJ2-7	TRBV9	TGTGCCAGCAGCGTAGTAGACATCTCCTACGAGCAGTACTTC	CASSVVDISYEQYF
.	.	TRBJ2-6	TRBV10-3	TGTGCCATCAGGGGCAGGGACCTCTCTGGGGCCAACGTCCTGACTTTC	CAIRGRDLSGANVLTF
.	TRBD1	TRBJ1-1	TRBV7-9	TGTGCCAGCAGCGTGACAGGGGGCAATGCTGAAGCTTTCTTT	CASSVTGGNAEAFF
few	.	TRBJ1-6	TRBV20-1	TGCAGTGCTAGGGTGGCTCCAGCCGTTCCCCTCCACTTT	CSARVAPAVPLHF
many	.	TRBJ1-2	TRBV3-1	TGTGCCAGCAGCCAAGATCGGGGTAACTATGGCTACACCTTC	CASSQDRGNYGYTF
few	.	TRBJ1-1	TRBV19	TGTGCCAGTAGTCTGAGTAAGGGCACTGAAGCTTTCTTT	CASSLSKGTEAFF
many	.	TRBJ1-5	TRBV3-1	TGTGCCAGCAGCAAGGACAAGAACCAGCCCCAGCATTTT	CASSKDKNQPQHF
few	.	TRBJ1-4	TRBV7-6	TGTGCCAGCAGCTTAGTGGGAGACGGGAATGAAAAACTGTTTTTT	CASSLVGDGNEKLFF
few	.	TRBJ2-7	TRBV20-1	TGCAGCGCTTTGACTCGGACGGTAAACTACGAGCAGTACTTC	CSALTRTVNYEQYF
many	TRBD2	TRBJ2-4	TRBV12-3/TRBV12-4	TGTGCCAGCAGTTTCATAAGCGGGGAAAACATTCAGTACTTC	CASSFISGENIQYF
many	TRBD1	TRBJ1-2	TRBV2	TGTGCCAGCAGTGGGGACAGAACCTTTTATGGCTACACCTTC	CASSGDRTFYGYTF
.	.	TRBJ2-1	TRBV11-2	TGCGCCAGCAGCCGACTAGAAGGGGGCAATGAGCAGTTCTTC	CASSRLEGGNEQFF
few	TRBD1	TRBJ2-1	TRBV7-7	TGTGCTAGCAGCTTAGGGACAGGGGTTTCGAGTGAGCAGTTCTTC	CASSLGTGVSSEQFF
few	.	TRBJ1-2	TRBV29-1	TGCAGCGTTGAAGATCCGGTAGACAGACCCTATGGCTACACCTTC	CSVEDPVDRPYGYTF
.	.	TRBJ2-5	TRBV4-1	TGCGCCAGCACAGGCGGACCGCAAGAGACCCAGTACTTC	CASTGGPQETQYF
many	.	TRBJ1-1	TRBV12-3/TRBV12-4	TGTGCCAGCAGTTCGGCCATTGAAGCTTTCTTT	CASSSAIEAFF
many	.	TRBJ2-5	TRBV18	TGTGCCAGCAGCCCCCGGGGGTCCCAAGAGACCCAGTACTTC	CASSPRGSQETQYF
few	TRBD2	TRBJ2-6	TRBV2	TGTGCCAGCAGTGTAGGACTAGCGGGAGGCTCTGGGGCCAACGTCCTGACTTTC	CASSVGLAGGSGANVLTF
.	.	TRBJ2-1	TRBV20-1	TGCAGTGCCCATGGGCCCGCGGTCAACAATGAGCAGTTCTTC	CSAHGPAVNNEQFF
many	TRBD1	TRBJ1-1	TRBV2	TGTGCCAGCAGTGAAACAGGGGGCGGTGAAGCTTTCTTT	CASSETGGGEAFF